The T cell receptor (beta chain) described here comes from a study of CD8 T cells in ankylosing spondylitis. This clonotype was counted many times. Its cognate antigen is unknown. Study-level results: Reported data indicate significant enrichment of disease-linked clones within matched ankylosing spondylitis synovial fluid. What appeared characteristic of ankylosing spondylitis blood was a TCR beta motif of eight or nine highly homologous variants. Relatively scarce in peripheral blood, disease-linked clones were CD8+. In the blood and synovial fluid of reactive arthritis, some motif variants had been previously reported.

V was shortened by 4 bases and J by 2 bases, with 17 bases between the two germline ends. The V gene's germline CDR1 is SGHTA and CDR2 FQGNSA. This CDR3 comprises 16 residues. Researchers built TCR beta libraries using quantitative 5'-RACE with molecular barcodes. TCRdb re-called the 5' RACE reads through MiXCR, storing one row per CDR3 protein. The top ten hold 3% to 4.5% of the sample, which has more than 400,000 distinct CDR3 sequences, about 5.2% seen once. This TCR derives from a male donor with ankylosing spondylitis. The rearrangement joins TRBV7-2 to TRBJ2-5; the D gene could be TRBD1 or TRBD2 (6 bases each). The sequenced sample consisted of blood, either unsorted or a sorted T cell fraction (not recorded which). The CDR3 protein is CASSYFPGARQETQYF. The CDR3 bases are TGTGCCAGCAGCTACTTCCCGGGGGCCAGACAAGAGACCCAGTACTTC.